This TCR beta chain was recorded in a study of T cells expressing NK-cell markers. TCRdb reworked the 5' RACE reads into one entry per CDR3 protein, no DNA. The record lists around 550,000 distinct CDR3 sequences, of which the ten most abundant hold approximately 3.6%. Germline CDR1 and CDR2: SGHRS and YFSETQ. The CDR3 runs 17 residues. The TCR originated in a man between 18 and 29 years old in good health. J is TRBJ2-1 and V is TRBV5-1; checking the TCRdb D call of TRBD2 is not possible without DNA. Sequenced input: blood T cells: a sorted CD56 or NKG2C T cell subset, CD4+ or CD8+ T cells, or bulk PBMC T cells (not recorded which). The CDR3 reads CASSLAASSGALNEQFF.